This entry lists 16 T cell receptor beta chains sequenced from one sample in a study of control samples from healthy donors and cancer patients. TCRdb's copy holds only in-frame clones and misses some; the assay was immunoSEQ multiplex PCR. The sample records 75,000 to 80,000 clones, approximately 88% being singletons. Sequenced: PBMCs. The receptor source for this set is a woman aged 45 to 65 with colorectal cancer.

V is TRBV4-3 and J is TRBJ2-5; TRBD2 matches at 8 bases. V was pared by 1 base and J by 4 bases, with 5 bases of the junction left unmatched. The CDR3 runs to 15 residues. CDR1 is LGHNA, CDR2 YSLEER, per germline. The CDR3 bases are TGCGCCAGCAGCCAAGTCCTTAGCGGGGCAGAGACCCAGTACTTC. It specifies CASSQVLSGAETQYF.

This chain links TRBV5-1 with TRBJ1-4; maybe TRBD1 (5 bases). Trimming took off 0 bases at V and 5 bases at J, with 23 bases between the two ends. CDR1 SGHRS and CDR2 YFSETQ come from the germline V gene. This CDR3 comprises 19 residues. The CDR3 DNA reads TGCGCCAGCAGCTTGGTGCCGATGGGGGTCGGGACCCCGAATGAAAAACTGTTTTTT. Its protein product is CASSLVPMGVGTPNEKLFF. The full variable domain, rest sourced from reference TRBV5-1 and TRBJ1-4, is KAGVTQTPRYLIKTRGQQVTLSCSPISGHRSVSWYQQTPGQGLQFLFEYFSETQRNKGNFPGRFSGRQFSNSRSEMNVSTLELGDSALYLCASSLVPMGVGTPNEKLFFGSGTQLSVL.

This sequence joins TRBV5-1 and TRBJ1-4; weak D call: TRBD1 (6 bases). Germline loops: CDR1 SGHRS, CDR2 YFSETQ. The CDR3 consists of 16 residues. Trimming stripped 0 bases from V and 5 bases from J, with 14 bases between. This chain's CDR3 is CASSLETGQVNEKLFF. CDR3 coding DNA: TGCGCCAGCAGCTTGGAGACAGGCCAAGTGAATGAAAAACTGTTTTTT.

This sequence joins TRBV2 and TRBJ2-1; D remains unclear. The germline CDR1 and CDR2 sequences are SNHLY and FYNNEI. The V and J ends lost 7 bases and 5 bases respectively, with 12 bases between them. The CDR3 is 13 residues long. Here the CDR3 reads CASTVASDNEQFF. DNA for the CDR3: TGTGCCAGCACGGTGGCGAGCGACAATGAGCAGTTCTTC.

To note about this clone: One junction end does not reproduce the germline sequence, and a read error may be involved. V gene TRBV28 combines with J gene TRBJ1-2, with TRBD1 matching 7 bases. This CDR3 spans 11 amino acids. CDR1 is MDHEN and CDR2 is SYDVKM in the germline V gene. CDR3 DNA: TGTGCCAGCAGTTTATTAGGACAGGCCCAATTC. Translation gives CASSLLGQAQF.

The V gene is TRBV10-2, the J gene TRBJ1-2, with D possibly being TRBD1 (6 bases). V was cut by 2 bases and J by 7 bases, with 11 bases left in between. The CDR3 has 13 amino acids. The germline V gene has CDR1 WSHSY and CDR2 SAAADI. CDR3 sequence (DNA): TGCGCCAGCAGTGAGCAGGGGCTGGGTGGCTACACCTTC. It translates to CASSEQGLGGYTF.

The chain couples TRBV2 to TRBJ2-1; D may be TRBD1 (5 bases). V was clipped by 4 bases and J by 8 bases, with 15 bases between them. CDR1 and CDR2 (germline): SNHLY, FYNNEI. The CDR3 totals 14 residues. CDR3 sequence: CASSGLGRVDEQFF. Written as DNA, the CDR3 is TGTGCCAGCAGTGGACTCGGCAGGGTGGATGAGCAGTTCTTC.

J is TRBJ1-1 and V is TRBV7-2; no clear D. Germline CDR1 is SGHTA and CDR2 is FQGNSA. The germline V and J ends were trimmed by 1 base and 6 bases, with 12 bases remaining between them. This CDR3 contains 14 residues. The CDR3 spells CASSLGIGYPEAFF. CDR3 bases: TGTGCCAGCAGCTTAGGGATCGGGTATCCTGAAGCTTTCTTT.

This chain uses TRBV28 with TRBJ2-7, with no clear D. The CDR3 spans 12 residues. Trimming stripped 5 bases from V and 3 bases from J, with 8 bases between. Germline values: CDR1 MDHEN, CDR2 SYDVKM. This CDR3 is CASSTQVYEQYV. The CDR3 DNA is TGTGCCAGCAGTACCCAGGTCTACGAGCAGTACGTC.

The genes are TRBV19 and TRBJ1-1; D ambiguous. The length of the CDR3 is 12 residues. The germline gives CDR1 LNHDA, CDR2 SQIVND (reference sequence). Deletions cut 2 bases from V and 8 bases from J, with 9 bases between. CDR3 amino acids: CASSIKAGEAFF. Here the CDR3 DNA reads TGTGCCAGTAGTATAAAGGCCGGGGAAGCTTTCTTT.

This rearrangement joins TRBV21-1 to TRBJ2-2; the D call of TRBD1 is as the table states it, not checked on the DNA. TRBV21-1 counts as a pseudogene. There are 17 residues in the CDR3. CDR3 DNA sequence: TGTGCCAGCAGCAATAGAGGCCAGGGGGCAGGCACCGGGGAGCTGTTTTTT. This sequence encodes CASSNRGQGAGTGELFF.

DNA of the CDR3: TGTGCCAGCAGCTTTTCGGACAGGGCTGGCTACACCTTC. Amino acid sequence: CASSFSDRAGYTF. The genes are TRBV7-3 and TRBJ1-2, with 8 bases aligning to TRBD1. The CDR3 loop spans 13 amino acids. Germline-derived CDR1 and CDR2 are SGHTA and FQGTGA. The trim removed 3 bases at V and 7 bases at J, leaving 4 bases unmatched. Supplemented by reference TRBV7-3 and TRBJ1-2, the full variable domain reads GAGVSQTPSNKVTEKGKYVELRCDPISGHTALYWYRQSLGQGPEFLIYFQGTGAADDSGLPNDRFFAVRPEGSVSTLKIQRTERGDSAVYLCASSFSDRAGYTFGSGTRLTVV.

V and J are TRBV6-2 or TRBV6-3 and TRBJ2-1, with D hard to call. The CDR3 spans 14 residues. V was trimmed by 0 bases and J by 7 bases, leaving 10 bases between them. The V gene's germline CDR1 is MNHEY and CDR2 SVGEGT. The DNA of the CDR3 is TGTGCCAGCAGTTACTCGACACGGCTGAATGAGCAGTTCTTC. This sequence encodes CASSYSTRLNEQFF.

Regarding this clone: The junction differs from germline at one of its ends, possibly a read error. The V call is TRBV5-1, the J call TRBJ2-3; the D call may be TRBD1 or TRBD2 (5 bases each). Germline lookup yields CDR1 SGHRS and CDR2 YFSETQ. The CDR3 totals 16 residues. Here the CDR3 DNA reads TGCGCCAGCAGCTTGTCAGGGATCGGGGCCACAAATACGCAGTATTTT. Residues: CASSLSGIGATNTQYF.

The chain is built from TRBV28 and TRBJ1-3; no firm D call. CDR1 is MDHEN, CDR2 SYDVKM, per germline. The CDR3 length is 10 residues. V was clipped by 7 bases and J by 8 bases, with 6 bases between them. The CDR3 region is CASKEDTIYF. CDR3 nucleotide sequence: TGTGCCAGCAAAGAGGACACCATATATTTT.

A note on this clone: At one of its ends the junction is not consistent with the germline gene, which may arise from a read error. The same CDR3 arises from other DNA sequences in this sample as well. CDR3 sequence reads: CASSVEGSYNSPLHF. DNA for the CDR3: TGCGCCAGCAGCGTCGAGGGCTCCTATAATTCACCCCTCCACTTT. This chain uses TRBV14 with TRBJ1-6; D unclear. This CDR3 has 15 amino acids. Germline CDR1 is SGHDN and CDR2 is FVKESK.